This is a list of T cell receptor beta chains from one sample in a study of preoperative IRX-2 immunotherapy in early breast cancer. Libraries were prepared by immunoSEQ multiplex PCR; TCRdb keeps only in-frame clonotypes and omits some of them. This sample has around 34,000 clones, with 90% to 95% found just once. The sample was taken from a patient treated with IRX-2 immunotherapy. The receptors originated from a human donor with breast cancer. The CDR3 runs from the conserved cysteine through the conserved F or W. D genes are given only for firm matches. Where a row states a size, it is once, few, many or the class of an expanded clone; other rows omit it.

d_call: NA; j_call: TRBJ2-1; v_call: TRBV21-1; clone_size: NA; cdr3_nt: TGTGCCAGCAGCAAACGTTTAGCGGGAGATAACAATGAGCAGTTCTTC; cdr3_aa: CASSKRLAGDNNEQFF
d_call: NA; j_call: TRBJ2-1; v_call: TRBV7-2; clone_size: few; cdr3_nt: TGTGCCAGCAGCTTTCGGGGAAGCAGCTCCTACAATGAGCAGTTCTTC; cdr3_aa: CASSFRGSSSYNEQFF
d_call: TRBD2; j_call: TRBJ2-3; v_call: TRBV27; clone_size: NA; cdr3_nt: TGTGCCAGCAGGCCGGGACTAGCGGGCACAGATACGCAGTATTTT; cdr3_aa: CASRPGLAGTDTQYF
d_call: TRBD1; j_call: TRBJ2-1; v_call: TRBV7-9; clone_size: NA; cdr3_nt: TGTGCCAGCAGCTTGGGGACAGGCAACAATGAGCAGTTCTTC; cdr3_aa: CASSLGTGNNEQFF
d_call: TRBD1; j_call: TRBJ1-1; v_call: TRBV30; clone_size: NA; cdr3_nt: TGTGCCTGGGGGAACAGGGGGAACACTGAAGCTTTCTTT; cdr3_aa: CAWGNRGNTEAFF
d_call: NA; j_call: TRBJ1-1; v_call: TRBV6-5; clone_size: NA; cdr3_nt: TGTGCCAGCACCGCCCTGGCTGGGCCTGAAGCTTTCTTT; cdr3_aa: CASTALAGPEAFF
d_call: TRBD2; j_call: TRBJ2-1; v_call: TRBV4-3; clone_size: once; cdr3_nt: TGCGCCAGCAGCCAAGAGACCGGCGGGAGGTTTGGCAATGAGCAGTTCTTC; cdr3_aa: CASSQETGGRFGNEQFF
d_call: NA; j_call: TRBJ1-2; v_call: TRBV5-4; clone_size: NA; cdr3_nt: TGTGCCAGCAGCTTTGGGGGCGCGTCGTTAGGCTACACCTTC; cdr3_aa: CASSFGGASLGYTF
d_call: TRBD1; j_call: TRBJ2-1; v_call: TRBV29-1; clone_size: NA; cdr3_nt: TGCAGCGTTCACAGGGGCTCAAACAATGAGCAGTTCTTC; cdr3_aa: CSVHRGSNNEQFF
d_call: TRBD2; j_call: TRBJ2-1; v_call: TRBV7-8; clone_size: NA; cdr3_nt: TGTGCCAACAACCCGGGACTATACAATGAGCAGTTCTTC; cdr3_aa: CANNPGLYNEQFF
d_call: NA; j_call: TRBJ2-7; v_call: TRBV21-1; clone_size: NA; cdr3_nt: TGTGCCAGAGAAGGACTAGCGGGGGGTCGCGACGAGCAGTACTTC; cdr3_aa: CAREGLAGGRDEQYF
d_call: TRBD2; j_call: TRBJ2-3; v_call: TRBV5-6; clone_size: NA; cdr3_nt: TGTGCCAGCAGCTTCAAGCGGGAGAGCACAGATACGCAGTATTTT; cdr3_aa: CASSFKRESTDTQYF
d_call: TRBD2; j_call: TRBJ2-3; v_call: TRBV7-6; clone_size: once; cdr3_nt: TGTGCCAGCAGCTTAATAGGCGGGGGGGCAGGCACAGATACGCAGTATTTT; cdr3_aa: CASSLIGGGAGTDTQYF
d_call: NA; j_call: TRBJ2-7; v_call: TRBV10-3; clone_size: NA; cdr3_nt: TGTGCCATCAGTGAACCCGGGACCGCTTACGAGCAGTACTTC; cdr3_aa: CAISEPGTAYEQYF
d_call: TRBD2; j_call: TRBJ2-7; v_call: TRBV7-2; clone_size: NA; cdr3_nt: TGTGCCAGCAGCTTAGCGGCGGCAGCGGGGGGTCCTTACGAGCAGTACTTC; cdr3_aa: CASSLAAAAGGPYEQYF
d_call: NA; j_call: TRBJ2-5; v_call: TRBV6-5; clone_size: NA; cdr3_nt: TGTGCCAGCAGTTACTCCCCGACAGGCCAAGAGACCCAGTACTTC; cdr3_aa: CASSYSPTGQETQYF
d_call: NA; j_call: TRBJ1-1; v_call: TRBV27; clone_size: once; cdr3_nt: TGTGCCAGCAGTTTAGCGGGCAGCCCGGGAGCTTTCTTT; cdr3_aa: CASSLAGSPGAFF
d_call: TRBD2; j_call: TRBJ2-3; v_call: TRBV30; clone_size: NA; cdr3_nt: TGTGCCTGGAGTGTGGTCGCGGGAGCGGGCACAGATACGCAGTATTTT; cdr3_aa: CAWSVVAGAGTDTQYF
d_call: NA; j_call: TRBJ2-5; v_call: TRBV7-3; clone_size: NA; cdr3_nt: TGTGCCAGCAGCTTAAGAACCGGGGACCAAGAGACCCAGTACTTC; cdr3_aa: CASSLRTGDQETQYF
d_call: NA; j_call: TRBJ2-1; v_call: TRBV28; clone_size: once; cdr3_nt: TGTGCCAGCAGTTTGCGGCTAGGGGATGAGCAGTTCTTC; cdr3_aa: CASSLRLGDEQFF
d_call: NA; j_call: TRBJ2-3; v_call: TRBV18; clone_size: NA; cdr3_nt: TGTGCCAGCTCACCGGGCGGCTCCACAGATACGCAGTATTTT; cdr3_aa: CASSPGGSTDTQYF
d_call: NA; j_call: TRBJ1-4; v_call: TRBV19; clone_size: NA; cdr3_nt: TGTGCCAGTAGTCCTTTCACCACCGGTCAGGGGAAAGAAAAACTGTTTTTT; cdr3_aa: CASSPFTTGQGKEKLFF
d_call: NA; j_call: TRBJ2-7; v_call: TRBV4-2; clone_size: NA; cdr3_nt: TGTGCCAGCAGCCCTGGCGCCACTCCAACCTACGAGCAGTACTTC; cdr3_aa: CASSPGATPTYEQYF
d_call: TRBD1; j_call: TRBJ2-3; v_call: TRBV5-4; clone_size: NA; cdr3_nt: TGTGCCAGCAGCCTAAGACAGGGTTACACAGATACGCAGTATTTT; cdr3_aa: CASSLRQGYTDTQYF
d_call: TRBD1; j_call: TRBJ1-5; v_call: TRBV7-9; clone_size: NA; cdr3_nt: TGTGCCAGCAGCCGACAGGGTAGCAATCAGCCCCAGCATTTT; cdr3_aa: CASSRQGSNQPQHF
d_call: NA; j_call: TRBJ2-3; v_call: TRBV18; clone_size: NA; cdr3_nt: TGTGCCAGCTCACCGAGTGTTGGTACGCAGTATTTT; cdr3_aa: CASSPSVGTQYF
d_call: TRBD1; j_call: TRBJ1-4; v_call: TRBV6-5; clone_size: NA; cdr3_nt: TGTGCCAGTTCCAGGGGGGAAGGGGAAAAACTGTTTTTT; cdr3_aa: CASSRGEGEKLFF
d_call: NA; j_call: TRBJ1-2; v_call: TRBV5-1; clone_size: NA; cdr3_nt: TGCGCCAGCAGCTTGGGCGATGGCGTGGGGGGCTACACCTTC; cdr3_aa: CASSLGDGVGGYTF
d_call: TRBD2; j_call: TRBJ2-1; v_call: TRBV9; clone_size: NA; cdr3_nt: TGTGCCAGCAGCCCCCGACTAGCGGGAGGACCATACAATGAGCAGTTCTTC; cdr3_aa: CASSPRLAGGPYNEQFF
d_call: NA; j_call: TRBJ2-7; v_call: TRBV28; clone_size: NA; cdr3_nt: TGTGCCAGCAGTCCACTTCAAGGCTACGAGCAGTACTTC; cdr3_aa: CASSPLQGYEQYF
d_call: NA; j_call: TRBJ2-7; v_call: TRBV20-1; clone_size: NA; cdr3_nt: TGCAGTGCTAGGCCCCTCTACGAGCAGTACTTC; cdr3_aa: CSARPLYEQYF
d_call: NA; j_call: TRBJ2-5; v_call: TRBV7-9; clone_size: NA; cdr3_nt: TGTGCCAGCAGCTTTAGTCAGAGGGAAGAGACCCAGTACTTC; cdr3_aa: CASSFSQREETQYF
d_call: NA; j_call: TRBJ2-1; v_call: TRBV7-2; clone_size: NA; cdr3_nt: TGTGCCAGCAGTCGGAGATTTCAGAATGAGCAGTTCTTC; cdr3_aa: CASSRRFQNEQFF
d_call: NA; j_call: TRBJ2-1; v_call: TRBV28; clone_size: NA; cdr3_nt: TGTGCCAGCAGTTTTGGGTTGAGCTCCTACAATGAGCAGTTCTTC; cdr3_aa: CASSFGLSSYNEQFF
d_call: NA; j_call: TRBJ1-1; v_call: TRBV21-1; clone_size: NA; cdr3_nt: TGTGCCAGCGACCCAGTGAGGGGACAGGGAGAGAACACTGAAGCTTTCTTT; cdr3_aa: CASDPVRGQGENTEAFF
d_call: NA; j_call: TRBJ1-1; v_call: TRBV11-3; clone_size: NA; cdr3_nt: TGTGCCAGCAGCTTAGGGGGGTCTCGCACTGAAGCTTTCTTT; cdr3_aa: CASSLGGSRTEAFF
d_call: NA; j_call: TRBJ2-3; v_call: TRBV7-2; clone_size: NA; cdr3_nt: TGTGCCAGCAGCTTAGGGTGGGGGGGCGGCACAGATACGCAGTATTTT; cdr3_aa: CASSLGWGGGTDTQYF
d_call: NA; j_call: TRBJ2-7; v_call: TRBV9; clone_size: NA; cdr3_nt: TGTGCCAGCAGTGCGGGCCTCCACTCAAACACCTACGAGCAGTACTTC; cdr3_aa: CASSAGLHSNTYEQYF
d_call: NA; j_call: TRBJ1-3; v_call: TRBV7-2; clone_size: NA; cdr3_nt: TGTGCCAGCAGCTTAGACAACCTATTATCAGGAAACACCATATATTTT; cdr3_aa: CASSLDNLLSGNTIYF
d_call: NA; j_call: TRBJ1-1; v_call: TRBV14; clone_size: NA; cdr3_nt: TGTGCCAGCAGCCCTATGGAGGGGAACACTGAAGCTTTCTTT; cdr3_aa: CASSPMEGNTEAFF